A selection of T cell receptor beta chains follows, all from one sample in a study of T-cell memory formation after mild COVID-19. TCRdb re-called the 5' RACE reads with MiXCR, one entry per CDR3 protein. The sample has roughly 340,000 distinct CDR3 sequences, 15% to 20% seen once. Input material: PBMCs or a T cell subset sorted from them (not recorded which). The receptors stem from a man aged 18 to 35 who had mild COVID-19 (a few samples of this study predate the infection). Cell type and time point are not known. Both conserved end residues are part of each CDR3. A D gene is named only where the DNA matches it firmly. Some rows mark clone size as missing; the rest say once, few, many or name a class of expanded clone.

v_gene	j_gene	abundance	d_gene	CDR3nt	CDR3aa
TRBV12-3/TRBV12-4	TRBJ1-5	.	.	TGTGCCAGCAGTTTTTCCGCAGGGGATCAGCCCCAGCATTTT	CASSFSAGDQPQHF
TRBV11-2	TRBJ2-5	.	.	TGTGCCAGCAGCTTAGATCCGGGCGAGCAAGAGACCCAGTACTTC	CASSLDPGEQETQYF
TRBV12-3/TRBV12-4	TRBJ2-1	few	TRBD2	TGTGCCAGCAGATTAGCGGGCCCCGAGGCCAATGAGCAGTTCTTC	CASRLAGPEANEQFF
TRBV6-2/TRBV6-3	TRBJ2-2	few	.	TGTGCCAGCAGTTTGCGTCTGGGGCCGGCTGGGGAGCTGTTTTTT	CASSLRLGPAGELFF
TRBV7-8	TRBJ1-4	.	.	TGTGCCAGCAGCGCAAACGCCGGCAGGGGAAGGGAAAAACTGTTTTTT	CASSANAGRGREKLFF
TRBV11-2	TRBJ2-5	many	.	TGTGCCAGCAGCTTATTTCAGGGCCCGCCCGTGACCCAGTACTTC	CASSLFQGPPVTQYF
TRBV3-1	TRBJ2-5	.	.	TGTGCCAGCAGTGAGATGGCGGGGCCCCAAGAGACCCAGTACTTC	CASSEMAGPQETQYF
TRBV12-5	TRBJ1-4	many	TRBD1	TGTGCTGGGATCCCGGGACAGGGGAATGAAAAACTGTTTTTT	CAGIPGQGNEKLFF
TRBV12-3/TRBV12-4	TRBJ2-7	many	TRBD1	TGTGCCAGCAGTCACGACAGGGGGCACGACGAGCAGTACTTC	CASSHDRGHDEQYF
TRBV9	TRBJ2-5	few	.	TGTGCCAGCAGCGTAGATGAAGAAGAGACCCAGTACTTC	CASSVDEEETQYF
TRBV7-2	TRBJ2-3	few	.	TGTGCCAGCAGCTTAGGGCCCCCTCGCACAGATACGCAGTATTTT	CASSLGPPRTDTQYF